What follows are 19 T cell receptor beta chains derived from one specimen sequenced in a study of siplizumab effects on memory and regulatory T cells. Data came from immunoSEQ multiplex PCR; TCRdb stores just in-frame clones and leaves some out. The sample holds under 110,000 clones, about 93% seen once. The sample consisted of non-Treg CD4+ T cells sorted from blood. Receptors originate from a human donor in good health.

This clone is a singleton in its sample. The chain joins TRBV29-1 to TRBJ2-7; D is possibly TRBD1 (6 bases). Germline CDR1 SQVTM, CDR2 ANQGSEA. The CDR3 runs to 15 residues. Trimming left V 4 bases short and J 0 bases short, with 16 bases between. For the CDR3, the DNA is TGCAGCGTTGCCCCGGGACACCTGAGCTCCTACGAGCAGTACTTC. This codes for CSVAPGHLSSYEQYF.

This clone appeared once. The V gene is TRBV6-1, the J gene TRBJ2-3, with 11 bases that match TRBD2. CDR3 length equals 16 residues. Germline CDR1 is MNHNS and CDR2 is SASEGT. The junction had 2 bases not matched to a gene; V was cut back by 2 bases and J by 1 base. This chain's CDR3 is CASSEWTSGRTDTQYF. CDR3 nucleotides: TGTGCCAGCAGTGAATGGACTAGCGGGCGCACAGATACGCAGTATTTT.

The rearrangement joins TRBV7-9 to TRBJ2-4, with 7 bases aligning to TRBD2. V was pared by 5 bases and J by 7 bases, with 2 bases of the junction left unmatched. Germline CDR1 is SEHNR and CDR2 is FQNEAQ (reference sequence). The CDR3 totals 12 residues. This chain's CDR3 is CASSHGGNIQYF. DNA of the CDR3: TGTGCCAGCAGCCACGGGGGGAACATTCAGTACTTC.

This chain uses TRBV10-3 with TRBJ2-1, with 8 bases fitting TRBD2. V was clipped by 6 bases and J by 5 bases; unmatched bases: 6. CDR1 ENHRY and CDR2 SYGVKD come from the germline V gene. The CDR3 extends over 14 amino acids. The CDR3 nucleotides read TGTGCCATCAGGGGTTTACTAGCGGACAATGAGCAGTTCTTC. Translating gives CAIRGLLADNEQFF.

V and J are TRBV5-4 and TRBJ2-7; 11 bases line up with TRBD2. Per germline, CDR1 SGHNT and CDR2 YYREEE (reference sequence). V shed 4 bases and J 2 bases; nucleotides not matched to a gene: 8. CDR3 length: 16 residues. CDR3 in DNA: TGTGCCAGCAGCCCCGGGGTAGCGGGAGGGACCTACGAGCAGTACTTC. Translated, it gives CASSPGVAGGTYEQYF.

This clone was picked up a small number of times. CDR3 coding DNA: TGTGCCAGCGCCCCCGGGACTAGCGGGGCAAATGAGCAGTTCTTC. Encoded protein: CASAPGTSGANEQFF. V and J are TRBV6-6 and TRBJ2-1, with 13 bases fitting TRBD2. V shed 8 bases and J 7 bases; nucleotides not matched to a gene: 8. CDR3 length: 15 amino acids. Germline V CDR1 and CDR2: MNHNY, SVGAGI (reference sequence).

This clone is a singleton in its sample. Distinct nucleotide sequences in the sample also encode this CDR3. This chain joins TRBV6-1 and TRBJ1-2; D is ambiguous. Trimming removed 4 bases at V and 8 bases at J, with 11 bases between. The CDR3 has 12 amino acids. The germline V gene encodes CDR1 MNHNS and CDR2 SASEGT. CDR3: CASSVQGGGYTF. As DNA, the CDR3 is TGTGCCAGCAGTGTACAAGGTGGCGGCTACACCTTC.

The gene calls are TRBV28 and TRBJ1-2; the D gene is possibly TRBD1 (5 bases). V was shortened by 4 bases and J by 7 bases, with 22 bases between the two germline ends. Germline V gives CDR1 MDHEN, CDR2 SYDVKM. The CDR3 spans 16 residues. The DNA of the CDR3 is TGTGCCAGCAGTTCCCCAGGGTGGAGGGAAGGAGGTGGCTACACCTTC. Translated: CASSSPGWREGGGYTF.

The gene calls are TRBV11-3 and TRBJ1-3, with TRBD1 identical over 8 bases. V lost 3 bases, J lost 0 bases, and 4 bases stayed unmatched. This CDR3 spans 16 amino acids. The germline gives CDR1 SGHNT, CDR2 YENEEA. CDR3 in amino acids: CASSFGTGFSGNTIYF. As DNA, the CDR3 is TGTGCCAGCAGCTTTGGGACAGGATTCTCTGGAAACACCATATATTTT.

The chain recombines TRBV29-1 with TRBJ1-2; D might be TRBD1 (5 bases). Germline V gene lookup returns CDR1 SQVTM and CDR2 ANQGSEA. Between the trimmed V and J ends, which lost 6 bases and 4 bases, there was a span of 12 bases. The CDR3 contains 12 residues. CDR3 DNA: TGCAGCGTAGACCATAGGGGCTATGGCTACACCTTC. Translated: CSVDHRGYGYTF. Combining the CDR3 with reference TRBV29-1 and TRBJ1-2 gives the whole variable domain SAVISQKPSRDICQRGTSLTIQCQVDSQVTMMFWYRQQPGQSLTLIATANQGSEATYESGFVIDKFPISRPNLTFSTLTVSNMSPEDSSIYLCSVDHRGYGYTFGSGTRLTVV.

V and J are TRBV20-1 and TRBJ1-1, with D perhaps TRBD1 (5 bases). V shed 5 bases and J shed 9 bases, with 13 bases lying between them. Per the germline V gene, CDR1 is DFQATT and CDR2 is SNEGSKA (reference sequence). The CDR3 consists of 11 residues. This CDR3 is CSAGAGPQAFF. The CDR3 nucleotides read TGCAGTGCTGGCGCAGGGCCTCAAGCTTTCTTT.

The chain carries TRBV7-9 and TRBJ1-2; no reliable D call. Germline lookup yields CDR1 SEHNR and CDR2 FQNEAQ (reference sequence). CDR3 length equals 14 residues. V shed 1 base and J shed 6 bases, with 12 bases lying between them. For the CDR3, the DNA is TGTGCCAGCAGCTTAGGAGAGGGAAGGGATGGCTACACCTTC. Its protein product is CASSLGEGRDGYTF.

V gene TRBV6-1 combines with J gene TRBJ2-7, with D possibly being TRBD1 or TRBD2 (5 bases each). The germline gives CDR1 MNHNS, CDR2 SASEGT. V dropped 9 bases and J dropped 9 bases, with 21 bases sitting between them. There are 13 residues in the CDR3. CDR3 DNA: TGTGCCAGTGCCGGGACGGCCGAAGGTGTGCAGTACTTC. It codes for CASAGTAEGVQYF.

On this clone: The same CDR3 can be traced to other DNA sequences in this sample. This rearrangement joins TRBV6-1 to TRBJ1-1; the D is unclear. This CDR3 region has 13 residues. V lost 1 base to trimming and J lost 3 bases, with 6 bases between them. Germline loops: CDR1 MNHNS, CDR2 SASEGT. CDR3 amino acids: CASSEVGHTEAFF. The CDR3, as DNA: TGTGCCAGCAGTGAAGTAGGGCACACTGAAGCTTTCTTT.

The chain joins TRBV7-5 to TRBJ2-1; the table's D gene call, TRBD1, was not cross checked with the DNA. TRBV7-5 is a recognized pseudogene. The length of the CDR3 is 15 residues. In DNA form, the CDR3 reads TGTGTCAGAAGTCCACGGGACAGGGGGTCTGATGAGCAGTTCTTC. Translated: CVRSPRDRGSDEQFF.

The gene calls are TRBV5-1 and TRBJ2-1; the match to TRBD2 covers 16 bases. The CDR3 covers 17 residues. V lost 4 bases to trimming and J lost 6 bases; unmatched junction nucleotides: 7. Germline CDR1 is SGHRS and CDR2 is YFSETQ. The CDR3 DNA follows: TGCGCCAGCAGCATGGGACTAGCGGGAGGGCCGAGCAATGAGCAGTTCTTC. This translates into CASSMGLAGGPSNEQFF.

The V gene is TRBV15, the J gene TRBJ2-1; 8 bases line up with TRBD1. The CDR3 is made up of 14 amino acids. The V gene's germline CDR1 is LNHNV and CDR2 YYDKDF (reference sequence). Germline trimming cut 2 bases from V and 5 bases from J; bases unmatched to any gene: 2. In nucleotides, the CDR3 is TGTGCCACCAGCAGACAGGGGGCCCACAATGAGCAGTTCTTC. Its protein product is CATSRQGAHNEQFF.

The chain joins TRBV4-1 to TRBJ2-5; TRBD2 agrees at 14 bases. This CDR3 has 17 residues. V shed 4 bases and J 4 bases; nucleotides not matched to a gene: 8. Germline assignment: CDR1 MGHRA and CDR2 YSYEKL. The CDR3 region is CASSPMTSGRASETQYF. The CDR3 DNA reads as TGCGCCAGCAGCCCGATGACTAGCGGGAGGGCCTCAGAGACCCAGTACTTC.

The chain carries TRBV4-1 and TRBJ2-6, with D possibly being TRBD1 or TRBD2 (5 bases each). Looked up from germline, CDR1 is MGHRA and CDR2 is YSYEKL. The CDR3 runs 17 residues. V shed 2 bases and J shed 0 bases, with 11 bases lying between them. The chain's CDR3 is CASSQPGRRSGANVLTF. CDR3 nucleotides: TGCGCCAGCAGCCAACCGGGACGGCGCTCTGGGGCCAACGTCCTGACTTTC.